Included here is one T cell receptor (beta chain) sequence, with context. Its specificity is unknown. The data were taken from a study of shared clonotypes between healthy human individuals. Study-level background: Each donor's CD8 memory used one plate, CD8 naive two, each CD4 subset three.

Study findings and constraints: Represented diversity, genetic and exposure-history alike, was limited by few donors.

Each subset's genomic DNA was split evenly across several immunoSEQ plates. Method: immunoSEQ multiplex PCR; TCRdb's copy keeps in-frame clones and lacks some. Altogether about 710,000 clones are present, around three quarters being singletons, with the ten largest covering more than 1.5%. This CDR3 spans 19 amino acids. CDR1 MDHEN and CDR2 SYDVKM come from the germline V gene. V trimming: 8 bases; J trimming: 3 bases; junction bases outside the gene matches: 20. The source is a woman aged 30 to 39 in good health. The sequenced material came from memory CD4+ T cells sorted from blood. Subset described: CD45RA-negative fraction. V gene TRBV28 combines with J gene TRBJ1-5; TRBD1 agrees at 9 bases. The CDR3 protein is CASRGSLFRDRVVNQPQHF. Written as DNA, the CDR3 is TGTGCCAGCCGTGGGTCCCTTTTCCGGGACAGGGTTGTCAATCAGCCCCAGCATTTT.